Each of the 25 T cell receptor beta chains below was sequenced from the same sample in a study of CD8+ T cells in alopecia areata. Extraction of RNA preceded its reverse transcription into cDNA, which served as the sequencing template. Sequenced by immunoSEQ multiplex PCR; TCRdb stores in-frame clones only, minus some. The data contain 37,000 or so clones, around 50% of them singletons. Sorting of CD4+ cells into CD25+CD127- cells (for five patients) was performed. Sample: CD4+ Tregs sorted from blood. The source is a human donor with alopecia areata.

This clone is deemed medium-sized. Written as DNA, the CDR3 is TGTGCCAGCAGCCGTAATATGGTCAATACGCAGTATTTT. Its protein product is CASSRNMVNTQYF. The genes are TRBV7-2 and TRBJ2-3; no clear D. The CDR3 sequence is 13 residues long. Germline V lookup: CDR1 SGHTA, CDR2 FQGNSA. The germline V and J ends were trimmed by 5 bases and 7 bases, with 13 bases remaining between them.

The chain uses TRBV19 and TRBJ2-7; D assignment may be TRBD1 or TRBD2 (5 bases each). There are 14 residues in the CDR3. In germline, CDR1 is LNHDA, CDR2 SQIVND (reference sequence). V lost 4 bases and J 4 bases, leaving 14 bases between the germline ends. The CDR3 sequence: CASSRGAGRYEQYF. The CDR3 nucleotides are TGTGCCAGTAGTAGAGGGGCGGGCCGTTACGAGCAGTACTTC.

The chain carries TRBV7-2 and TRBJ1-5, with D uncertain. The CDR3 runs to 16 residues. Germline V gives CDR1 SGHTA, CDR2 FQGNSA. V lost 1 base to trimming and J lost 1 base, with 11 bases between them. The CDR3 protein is CASSLGYMGSNQPQHF. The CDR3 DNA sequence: TGTGCCAGCAGCTTAGGGTATATGGGGAGCAATCAGCCCCAGCATTTT.

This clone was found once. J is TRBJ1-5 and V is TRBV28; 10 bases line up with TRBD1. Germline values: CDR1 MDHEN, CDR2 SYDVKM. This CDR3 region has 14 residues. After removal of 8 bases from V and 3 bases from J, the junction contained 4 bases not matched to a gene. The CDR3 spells CASGTGVTNQPQHF. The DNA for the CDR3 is TGTGCCAGCGGGACAGGGGTTACCAATCAGCCCCAGCATTTT.

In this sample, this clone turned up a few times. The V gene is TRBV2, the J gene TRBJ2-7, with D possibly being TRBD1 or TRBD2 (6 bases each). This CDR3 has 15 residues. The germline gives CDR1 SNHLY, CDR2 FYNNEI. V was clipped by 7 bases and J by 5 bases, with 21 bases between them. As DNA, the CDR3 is TGTGCCAGCACCTTCCTAGCGACAGGTCTGGACGAGCAGTACTTC. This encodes CASTFLATGLDEQYF. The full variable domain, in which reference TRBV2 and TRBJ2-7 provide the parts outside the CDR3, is EPEVTQTPSHQVTQMGQEVILRCVPISNHLYFYWYRQILGQKVEFLVSFYNNEISEKSEIFDDQFSVERPDGSNFTLKIRSTKLEDSAMYFCASTFLATGLDEQYFGPGTRLTVT.

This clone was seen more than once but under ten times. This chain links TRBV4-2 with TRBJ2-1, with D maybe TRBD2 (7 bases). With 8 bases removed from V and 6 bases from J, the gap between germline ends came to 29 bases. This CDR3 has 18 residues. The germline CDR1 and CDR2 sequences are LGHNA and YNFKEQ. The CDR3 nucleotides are TGTGCCAGCGCACATCCCCTCGCGGGGGCACCCCACGGCAATGAGCAGTTCTTC. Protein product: CASAHPLAGAPHGNEQFF.

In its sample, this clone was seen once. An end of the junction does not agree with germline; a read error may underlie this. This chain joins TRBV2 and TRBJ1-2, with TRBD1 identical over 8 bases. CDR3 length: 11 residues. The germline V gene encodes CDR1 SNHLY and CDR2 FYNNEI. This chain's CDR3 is CASSQTGDLSF. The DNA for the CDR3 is TGTGCCAGCAGCCAGACAGGGGATCTTTCCTTC.

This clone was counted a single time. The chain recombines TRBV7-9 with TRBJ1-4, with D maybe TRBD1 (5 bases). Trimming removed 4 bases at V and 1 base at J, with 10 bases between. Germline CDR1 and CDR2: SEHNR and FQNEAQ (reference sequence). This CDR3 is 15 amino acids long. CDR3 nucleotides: TGTGCCAGCAGCTCACCAACAGGAACTAATGAAAAACTGTTTTTT. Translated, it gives CASSSPTGTNEKLFF.

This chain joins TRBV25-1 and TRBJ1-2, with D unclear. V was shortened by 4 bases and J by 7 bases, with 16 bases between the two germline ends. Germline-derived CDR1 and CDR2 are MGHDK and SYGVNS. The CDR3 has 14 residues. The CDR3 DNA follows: TGTGCCAGCAGTGTGAACGGGCGTAAGGGTGGCTACACCTTC. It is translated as CASSVNGRKGGYTF.

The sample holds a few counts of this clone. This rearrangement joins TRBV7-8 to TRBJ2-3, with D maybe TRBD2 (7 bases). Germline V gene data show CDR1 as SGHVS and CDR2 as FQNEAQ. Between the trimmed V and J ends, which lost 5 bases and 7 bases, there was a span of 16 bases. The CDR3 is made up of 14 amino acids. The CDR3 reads CASSLLGGANTQYF. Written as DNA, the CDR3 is TGTGCCAGCAGCCTACTGGGGGGGGCCAATACGCAGTATTTT. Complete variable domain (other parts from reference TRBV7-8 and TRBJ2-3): GAGVSQSPRYKVAKRGQDVALRCDPISGHVSLFWYQQALGQGPEFLTYFQNEAQLDKSGLPSDRFFAERPEGSVSTLKIQRTQQEDSAVYLCASSLLGGANTQYFGPGTRLTVL.

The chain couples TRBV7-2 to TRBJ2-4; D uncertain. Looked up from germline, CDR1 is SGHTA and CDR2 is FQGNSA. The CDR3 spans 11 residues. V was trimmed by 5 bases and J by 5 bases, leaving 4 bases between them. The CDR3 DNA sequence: TGTGCCAGCAGCCGACAAAACATTCAGTACTTC. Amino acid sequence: CASSRQNIQYF. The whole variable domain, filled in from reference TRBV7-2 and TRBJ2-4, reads GAGVSQSPSNKVTEKGKDVELRCDPISGHTALYWYRQSLGQGLEFLIYFQGNSAPDKSGLPSDRFSAERTGGSVSTLTIQRTQQEDSAVYLCASSRQNIQYFGAGTRLSVL.

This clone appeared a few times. The CDR3 here is CASSLGTVTEAFF. The CDR3 DNA is TGTGCCAGCAGCTTGGGGACGGTCACTGAAGCTTTCTTT. The chain uses TRBV7-9 and TRBJ1-1; maybe TRBD1 (5 bases). The CDR3 consists of 13 residues. Trimming left V 3 bases short and J 4 bases short, with 9 bases between. CDR1 and CDR2 (germline): SEHNR, FQNEAQ (reference sequence).

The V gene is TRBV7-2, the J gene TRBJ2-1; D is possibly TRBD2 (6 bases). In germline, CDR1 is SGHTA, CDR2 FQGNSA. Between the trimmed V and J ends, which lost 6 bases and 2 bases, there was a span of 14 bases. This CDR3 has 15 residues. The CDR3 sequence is CASSSGQIPYNEQFF. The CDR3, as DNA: TGTGCCAGCAGTAGCGGACAAATTCCCTACAATGAGCAGTTCTTC.

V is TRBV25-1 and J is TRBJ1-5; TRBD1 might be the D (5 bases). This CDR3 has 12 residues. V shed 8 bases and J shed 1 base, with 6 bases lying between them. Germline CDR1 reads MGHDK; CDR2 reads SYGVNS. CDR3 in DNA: TGTGCCAGCTGGGACAGCAATCAGCCCCAGCATTTT. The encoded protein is CASWDSNQPQHF.

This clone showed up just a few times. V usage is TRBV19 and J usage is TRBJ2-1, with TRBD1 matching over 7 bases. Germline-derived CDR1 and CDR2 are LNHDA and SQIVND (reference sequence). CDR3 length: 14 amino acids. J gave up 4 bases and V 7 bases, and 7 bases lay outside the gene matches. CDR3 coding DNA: TGTGCCAGTAAACAGGGGCCTGATTACAATGAGCAGTTCTTC. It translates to CASKQGPDYNEQFF.

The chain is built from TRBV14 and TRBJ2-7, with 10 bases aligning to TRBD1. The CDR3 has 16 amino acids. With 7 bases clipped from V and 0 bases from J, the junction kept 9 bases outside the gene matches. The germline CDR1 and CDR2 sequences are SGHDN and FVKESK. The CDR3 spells CASTPPGQGSSYEQYF. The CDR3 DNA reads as TGTGCCAGCACCCCACCGGGACAGGGGAGCTCCTACGAGCAGTACTTC.

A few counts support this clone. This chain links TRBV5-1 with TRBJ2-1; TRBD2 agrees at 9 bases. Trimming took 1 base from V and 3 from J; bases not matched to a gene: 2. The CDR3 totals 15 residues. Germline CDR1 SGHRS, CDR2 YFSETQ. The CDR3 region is CASSLTSGFYNEQFF. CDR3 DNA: TGCGCCAGCAGCTTGACTAGCGGGTTCTACAATGAGCAGTTCTTC.

CDR3 DNA: TGTGCCAGCTCCGGGACAGGGACCACAGATACGCAGTATTTT. Translation gives CASSGTGTTDTQYF. The gene calls are TRBV19 and TRBJ2-3; 9 nucleotides agree with TRBD1. This CDR3 spans 14 amino acids. V shed 9 bases and J 2 bases; nucleotides not matched to a gene: 6. CDR1 is LNHDA and CDR2 is SQIVND in the germline V gene (reference sequence).

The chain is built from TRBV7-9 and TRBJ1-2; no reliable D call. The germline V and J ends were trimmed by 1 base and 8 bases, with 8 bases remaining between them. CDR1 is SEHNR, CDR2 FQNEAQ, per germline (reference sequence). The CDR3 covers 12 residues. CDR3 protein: CASSLEGYGYTF. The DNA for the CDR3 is TGTGCCAGCAGCTTAGAAGGGTACGGCTACACCTTC.

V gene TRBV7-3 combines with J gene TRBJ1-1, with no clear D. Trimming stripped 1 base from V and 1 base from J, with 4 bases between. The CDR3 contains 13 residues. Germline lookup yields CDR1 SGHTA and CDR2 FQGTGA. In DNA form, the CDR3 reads TGTGCCAGCAGCTTAAAAAGGAACACTGAAGCTTTCTTT. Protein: CASSLKRNTEAFF.

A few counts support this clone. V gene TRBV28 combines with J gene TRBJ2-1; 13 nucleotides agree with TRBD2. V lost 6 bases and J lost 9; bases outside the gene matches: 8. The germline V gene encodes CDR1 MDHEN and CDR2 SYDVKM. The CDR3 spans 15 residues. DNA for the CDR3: TGTGCCAGCAGGCGACTAGCGGGGGGCTATATTGAGCAGTTCTTC. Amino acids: CASRRLAGGYIEQFF.

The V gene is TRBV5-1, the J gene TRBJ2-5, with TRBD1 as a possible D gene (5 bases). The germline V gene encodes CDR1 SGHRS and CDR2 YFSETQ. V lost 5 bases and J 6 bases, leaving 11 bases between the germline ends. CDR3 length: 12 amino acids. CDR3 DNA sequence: TGCGCCAGCAGTCTCGACAGACAGACCCAGTACTTC. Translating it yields CASSLDRQTQYF.

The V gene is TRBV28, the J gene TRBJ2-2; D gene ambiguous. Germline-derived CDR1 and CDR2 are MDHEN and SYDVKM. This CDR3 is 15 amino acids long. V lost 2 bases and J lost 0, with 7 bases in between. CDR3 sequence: CASSLGGANTGELFF. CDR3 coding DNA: TGTGCCAGCAGTTTAGGTGGGGCGAACACCGGGGAGCTGTTTTTT. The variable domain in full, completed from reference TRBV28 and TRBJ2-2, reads DVKVTQSSRYLVKRTGEKVFLECVQDMDHENMFWYRQDPGLGLRLIYFSYDVKMKEKGDIPEGYSVSREKKERFSLILESASTNQTSMYLCASSLGGANTGELFFGEGSRLTVL.

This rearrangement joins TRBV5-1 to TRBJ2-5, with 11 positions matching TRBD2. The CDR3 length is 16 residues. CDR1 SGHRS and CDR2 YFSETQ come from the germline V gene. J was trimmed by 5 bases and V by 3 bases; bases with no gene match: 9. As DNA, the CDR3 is TGCGCCAGCAGCTGGGGCCTAGCGGGGGGTCCGGAGACCCAGTACTTC. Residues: CASSWGLAGGPETQYF.

The chain's CDR3 is CASSQDPLSDYSYEQYF. The CDR3 coding sequence is TGTGCCAGCAGCCAAGATCCCCTATCTGACTACTCCTACGAGCAGTACTTC. This sequence joins TRBV4-2 and TRBJ2-7, with D tentatively TRBD2 (5 bases). The CDR3 length is 17 residues. The ends were cut back, 0 bases at V and 0 bases at J, with 15 bases in the middle. CDR1 LGHNA and CDR2 YNFKEQ come from the germline V gene.